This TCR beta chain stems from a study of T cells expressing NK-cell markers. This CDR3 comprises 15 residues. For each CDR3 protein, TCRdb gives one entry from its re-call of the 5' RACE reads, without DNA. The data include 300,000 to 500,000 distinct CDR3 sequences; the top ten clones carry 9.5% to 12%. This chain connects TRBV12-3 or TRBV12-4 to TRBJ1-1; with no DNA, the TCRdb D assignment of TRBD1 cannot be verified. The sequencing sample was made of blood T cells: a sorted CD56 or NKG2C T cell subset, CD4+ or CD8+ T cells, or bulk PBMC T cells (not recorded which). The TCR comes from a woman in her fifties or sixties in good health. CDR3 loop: CASRDLSSGNTEAFF.